These 24 T cell receptor beta chains share one sample of origin, sequenced in a study of cytomegalovirus exposure and HLA in healthy donors. The study ran its PCR with 60 Vbeta and 13 Jbeta primers. Sequencing used immunoSEQ multiplex PCR; TCRdb keeps in-frame clones, though not all of them. The table has 150,000 to 200,000 clones, about three quarters seen once. Sequenced material: PBMCs. The receptors here all came from a woman aged 40 to 50 in good health and CMV-seropositive.

This chain connects TRBV7-2 to TRBJ1-2, with 7 bases aligning to TRBD1. Looked up from germline, CDR1 is SGHTA and CDR2 is FQGNSA. The CDR3 covers 14 residues. J gave up 10 bases and V 1 base, and 9 bases lay outside the gene matches. CDR3 in amino acids: CASSLVGGANDYTF. In DNA, the CDR3 is TGTGCCAGCAGCTTAGTAGGGGGCGCAAACGACTACACCTTC.

The CDR3 region has the DNA TGTGCCAGCAGTTACTCGACGCACAGTAACTACGAGCAGTACTTC. This gives the protein CASSYSTHSNYEQYF. The chain combines TRBV6-5 with TRBJ2-7; D is uncertain. Germline V gene data show CDR1 as MNHEY and CDR2 as SVGAGI. CDR3 size: 15 residues. V lost 0 bases and J 3 bases, leaving 12 bases between the germline ends.

This clone was seen a few times. The chain recombines TRBV5-6 with TRBJ2-7; D is perhaps TRBD1 (6 bases). Germline values: CDR1 SGHDT, CDR2 YYEEEE. Trimming removed 4 bases at V and 3 bases at J, with 8 bases between. The CDR3 length is 12 residues. The CDR3: CASSPQGYEQYF. CDR3 sequence (DNA): TGTGCCAGCAGCCCACAGGGCTACGAGCAGTACTTC. The variable domain in full, completed from reference TRBV5-6 and TRBJ2-7, reads DAGVTQSPTHLIKTRGQQVTLRCSPKSGHDTVSWYQQALGQGPQFIFQYYEEEERQRGNFPDRFSGHQFPNYSSELNVNALLLGDSALYLCASSPQGYEQYFGPGTRLTVT.

This clone occurred once. The J gene is TRBJ1-3, the V gene TRBV4-1; tentatively, D is TRBD1 (5 bases). The CDR3 covers 17 residues. CDR1 MGHRA and CDR2 YSYEKL come from the germline V gene. The V and J ends lost 1 base and 2 bases respectively, with 15 bases between them. The CDR3 sequence: CASSQALTAITGNTIYF. The CDR3 nucleotides read TGCGCCAGCAGCCAAGCCCTGACAGCCATTACTGGAAACACCATATATTTT.

The chain joins TRBV25-1 to TRBJ2-5; D may be TRBD1 (6 bases). The CDR3 covers 16 residues. Between the trimmed V and J ends, which lost 6 bases and 1 base, there was a span of 18 bases. Germline CDR1 reads MGHDK; CDR2 reads SYGVNS. The DNA for the CDR3 is TGTGCCAGCAGCCCGGTGACAGGTATCTCCCAAGAGACCCAGTACTTC. This encodes CASSPVTGISQETQYF.

The chain recombines TRBV20-1 with TRBJ2-7; 8 bases map to TRBD1. After removal of 6 bases from V and 4 bases from J, the junction contained 2 bases not matched to a gene. The V gene's germline CDR1 is DFQATT and CDR2 SNEGSKA (reference sequence). CDR3 length: 11 amino acids. The CDR3 loop is CSARQGYEQYF. In nucleotides, the CDR3 is TGCAGTGCCAGACAGGGGTACGAGCAGTACTTC.

This chain uses TRBV10-2 with TRBJ1-1; 8 bases are shared with TRBD1. J lost 5 bases, V lost 8 bases, and 13 bases had no gene match. This CDR3 contains 15 residues. Germline CDR1 WSHSY, CDR2 SAAADI. DNA of the CDR3: TGCGCCAGCTCGACAGGGGAATTGGGGGAAACTGAAGCTTTCTTT. Amino acids: CASSTGELGETEAFF.

This chain connects TRBV4-3 to TRBJ1-4; D is possibly TRBD1 (5 bases). This CDR3 contains 14 residues. Germline-derived CDR1 and CDR2 are LGHNA and YSLEER. The V gene lost 5 bases and the J gene lost 7 bases, with 14 bases spanning the gap. The CDR3 nucleotides are TGCGCCAGCAGCTTCGGGCAGGGTGGTGAAAAACTGTTTTTT. This encodes CASSFGQGGEKLFF.

The rearrangement uses TRBV11-2 and TRBJ2-5; TRBD2 might be the D (6 bases). The CDR3 consists of 16 residues. The V and J ends lost 1 base and 2 bases respectively, with 14 bases between them. CDR1 and CDR2 from the germline V gene are SGHAT and FQNNGV. The CDR3 loop is CASSLGMASVQETQYF. CDR3 nucleotides: TGTGCCAGCAGCTTAGGTATGGCTAGCGTACAAGAGACCCAGTACTTC. The full variable domain, its missing parts supplied by reference TRBV11-2 and TRBJ2-5, is EAGVAQSPRYKIIEKRQSVAFWCNPISGHATLYWYQQILGQGPKLLIQFQNNGVVDDSQLPKDRFSAERLKGVDSTLKIQPAKLEDSAVYLCASSLGMASVQETQYFGPGTRLLVL.

The chain combines TRBV5-1 with TRBJ2-7; 10 positions agree with TRBD2. The CDR3 spans 16 residues. Germline V gene sequence: CDR1 SGHRS, CDR2 YFSETQ. V trimming: 0 bases; J trimming: 0 bases; junction bases outside the gene matches: 3. The CDR3 loop is CASSLGSGGSSYEQYF. DNA of the CDR3: TGCGCCAGCAGCTTGGGTAGCGGGGGGAGCTCCTACGAGCAGTACTTC.

The chain recombines TRBV2 with TRBJ2-6; TRBD1 matches 10 bases. Germline CDR1 and CDR2: SNHLY and FYNNEI. This CDR3 spans 19 amino acids. The trim removed 7 bases at V and 0 bases at J, leaving 12 bases unmatched. CDR3 region: CASTALGTGAISGANVLTF. Here the CDR3 DNA reads TGTGCCAGCACTGCACTCGGGACAGGGGCCATCTCTGGGGCCAACGTCCTGACTTTC.

In this sample, this clone turned up a few times. J is TRBJ2-2 and V is TRBV18, with 7 bases aligning to TRBD1. V gave up 6 bases and J gave up 2 bases; unmatched junction bases: 12. There are 17 residues in the CDR3. CDR1 and CDR2 (germline): KGHSH, LQKENI. This CDR3 reads CASSHGGQTLNTGELFF. In DNA, the CDR3 is TGTGCCAGCTCGCATGGGGGACAGACGTTAAACACCGGGGAGCTGTTTTTT.

V and J are TRBV7-2 and TRBJ2-3; possibly TRBD2 for D (7 bases). The germline gives CDR1 SGHTA, CDR2 FQGNSA. This CDR3 spans 15 amino acids. V lost 7 bases and J 2 bases, leaving 16 bases between the germline ends. CDR3 residues: CASTQVGGPTDTQYF. The DNA of the CDR3 is TGTGCCAGCACCCAGGTGGGGGGGCCCACAGATACGCAGTATTTT.

The rearrangement uses TRBV28 and TRBJ1-6, with D possibly TRBD1 on 6 matching bases. The germline V gene has CDR1 MDHEN and CDR2 SYDVKM. The CDR3 is 14 residues long. V gave up 6 bases and J gave up 9 bases, with 15 bases separating them. The CDR3: CASSGGPQGSPLHF. Here the CDR3 DNA reads TGTGCCAGCAGCGGTGGCCCACAGGGTTCACCCCTCCACTTT.

This chain connects TRBV5-1 to TRBJ1-2, with a weak D call TRBD1 (5 bases). The CDR3 extends over 14 amino acids. Germline V gives CDR1 SGHRS, CDR2 YFSETQ. Between the trimmed V and J ends, which lost 3 bases and 5 bases, there was a span of 14 bases. The CDR3 DNA sequence: TGCGCCAGCAGCTCGGAGGGACGGGAATATGGCTACACCTTC. Protein: CASSSEGREYGYTF.

The chain employs TRBV25-1 and TRBJ1-6; D gene unclear. From germline, CDR1 is MGHDK and CDR2 SYGVNS. The CDR3 extends over 15 amino acids. Trimming left V 1 base short and J 6 bases short, with 10 bases between. CDR3 in amino acids: CASSESGQFNSPLHF. The CDR3 DNA is TGTGCCAGCAGTGAATCGGGTCAGTTTAATTCACCCCTCCACTTT.

The V and J genes are TRBV29-1 and TRBJ2-7; 11 bases are a match to TRBD1. The junction had 4 bases not matched to a gene; V was cut back by 4 bases and J by 5 bases. The CDR3 spans 13 residues. Germline CDR1 is SQVTM and CDR2 is ANQGSEA. CDR3 protein: CSVVGTGGDEQYF. CDR3 coding DNA: TGCAGCGTTGTGGGGACAGGGGGTGACGAGCAGTACTTC.

V is TRBV6-5 and J is TRBJ1-6; D remains unclear. Trimming stripped 2 bases from V and 7 bases from J, with 12 bases between. The CDR3 spans 15 residues. Germline V lookup: CDR1 MNHEY, CDR2 SVGAGI. The CDR3: CASSYESSLNSPLHF. The CDR3 coding sequence is TGTGCCAGCAGTTACGAGTCCTCCTTGAATTCACCCCTCCACTTT.

This clone was counted between two and nine times. The chain carries TRBV6-6 and TRBJ2-5, with TRBD2 as a possible D gene (5 bases). The end of the DNA fits TRBJ2-7 better, so the J call may be wrong. This CDR3 has 14 residues. Germline V gene sequence: CDR1 MNHNY, CDR2 SVGAGI (reference sequence). The CDR3 loop reads CASSTRTGSYEQYF. The CDR3 bases are TGTGCCAGCAGTACTAGGACGGGTTCCTACGAGCAGTACTTC.

This chain joins TRBV30 and TRBJ1-6, with 9 nucleotides matching TRBD1. The CDR3 sequence is 15 residues long. The trim removed 3 bases at V and 10 bases at J, leaving 10 bases unmatched. Per the germline V gene, CDR1 is GTSNPN and CDR2 is SVGIG (reference sequence). CDR3 sequence (DNA): TGTGCCTGGAGGGCCGGGACAGGGAGTTACTCACCCCTCCACTTT. Its protein is CAWRAGTGSYSPLHF.

V and J are TRBV7-9 and TRBJ2-7; 9 bases map to TRBD1. Germline loops: CDR1 SEHNR, CDR2 FQNEAQ (reference sequence). V was pared by 6 bases and J by 7 bases, with 13 bases of the junction left unmatched. CDR3 size: 15 residues. CDR3 nucleotides: TGTGCCAGCAGGGGGGGACAGGGACATTTTACGGAGCAGTACTTC. Its translation is CASRGGQGHFTEQYF. Complete variable domain (other parts from reference TRBV7-9 and TRBJ2-7): DTGVSQNPRHKITKRGQNVTFRCDPISEHNRLYWYRQTLGQGPEFLTYFQNEAQLEKSRLLSDRFSAERPKGSFSTLEIQRTEQGDSAMYLCASRGGQGHFTEQYFGPGTRLTVT.

The chain has TRBV9 and TRBJ1-3; D not resolved. The germline V and J ends were trimmed by 2 bases and 0 bases, with 18 bases remaining between them. The CDR3 consists of 18 residues. From germline, CDR1 is SGDLS and CDR2 YYNGEE. In nucleotides, the CDR3 is TGTGCCAGCAGCGTTAGTGGGCAGTCTCAAAACTCTGGAAACACCATATATTTT. Translated, it gives CASSVSGQSQNSGNTIYF.

The chain uses TRBV30 and TRBJ1-1; no reliable D call. This CDR3 is built from 14 residues. Trimming cost V 0 bases and J 11 bases, with 19 bases left between them. The germline gives CDR1 GTSNPN, CDR2 SVGIG (reference sequence). CDR3 residues: CAWSVRLEGSEAFF. In DNA form, the CDR3 reads TGTGCCTGGAGTGTACGGTTGGAGGGATCGGAGGCTTTCTTT.

This clone was seen a single time. J is TRBJ1-5 and V is TRBV2, with D tentatively TRBD1 (5 bases). V gave up 4 bases and J gave up 6 bases, with 7 bases separating them. Per germline, CDR1 SNHLY and CDR2 FYNNEI. CDR3 length: 12 amino acids. CDR3 nucleotides: TGTGCCAGCAGTGGGGACTTTCAGCCCCAGCATTTT. Translating it yields CASSGDFQPQHF.